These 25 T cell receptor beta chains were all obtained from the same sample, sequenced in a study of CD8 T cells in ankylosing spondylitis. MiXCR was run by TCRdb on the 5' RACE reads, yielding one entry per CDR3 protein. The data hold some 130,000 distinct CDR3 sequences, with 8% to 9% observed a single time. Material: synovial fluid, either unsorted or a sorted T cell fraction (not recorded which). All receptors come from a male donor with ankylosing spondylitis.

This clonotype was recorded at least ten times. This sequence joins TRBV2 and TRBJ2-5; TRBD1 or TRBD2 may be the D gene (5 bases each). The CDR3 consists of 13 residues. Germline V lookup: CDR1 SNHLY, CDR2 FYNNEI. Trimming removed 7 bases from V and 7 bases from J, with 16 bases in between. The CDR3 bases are TGTGCCAGCATGGGACCCCCGACCGCGACCCAGTACTTC. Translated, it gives CASMGPPTATQYF.

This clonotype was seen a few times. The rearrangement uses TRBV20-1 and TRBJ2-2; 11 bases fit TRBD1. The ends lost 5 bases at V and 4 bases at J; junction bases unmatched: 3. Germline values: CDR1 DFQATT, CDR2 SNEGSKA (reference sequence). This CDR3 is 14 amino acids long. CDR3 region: CSAPGQGATGELFF. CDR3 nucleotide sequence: TGCAGTGCTCCTGGACAGGGGGCCACCGGGGAGCTGTTTTTT.

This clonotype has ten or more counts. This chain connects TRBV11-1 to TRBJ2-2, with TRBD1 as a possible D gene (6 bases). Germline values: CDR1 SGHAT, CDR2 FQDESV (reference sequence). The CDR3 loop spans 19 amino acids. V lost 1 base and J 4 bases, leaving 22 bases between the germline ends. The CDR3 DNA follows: TGTGCCAGCAGCTTAGTACGGGGACACAGCCTTTCGAGCACCGGGGAGCTGTTTTTT. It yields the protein CASSLVRGHSLSSTGELFF.

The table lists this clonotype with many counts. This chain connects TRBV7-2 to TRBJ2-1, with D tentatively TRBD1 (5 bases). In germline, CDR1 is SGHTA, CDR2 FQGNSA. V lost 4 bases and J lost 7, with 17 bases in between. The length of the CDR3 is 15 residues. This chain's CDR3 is CASSSPPRQLNEQFF. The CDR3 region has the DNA TGTGCCAGCAGCTCCCCTCCGAGACAGTTAAATGAGCAGTTCTTC.

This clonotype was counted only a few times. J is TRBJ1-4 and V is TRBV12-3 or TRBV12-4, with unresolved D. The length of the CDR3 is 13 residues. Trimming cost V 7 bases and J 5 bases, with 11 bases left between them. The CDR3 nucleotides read TGTGCCAGCAAGGGCCAGGCGAATGAAAAACTGTTTTTT. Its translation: CASKGQANEKLFF.

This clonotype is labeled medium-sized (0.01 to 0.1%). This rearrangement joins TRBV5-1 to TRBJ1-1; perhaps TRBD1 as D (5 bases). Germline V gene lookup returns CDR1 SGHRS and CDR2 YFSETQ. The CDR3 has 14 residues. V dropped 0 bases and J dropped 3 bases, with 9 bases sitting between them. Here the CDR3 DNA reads TGCGCCAGCAGCTTGGATAGGGGAGACACTGAAGCTTTCTTT. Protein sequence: CASSLDRGDTEAFF.

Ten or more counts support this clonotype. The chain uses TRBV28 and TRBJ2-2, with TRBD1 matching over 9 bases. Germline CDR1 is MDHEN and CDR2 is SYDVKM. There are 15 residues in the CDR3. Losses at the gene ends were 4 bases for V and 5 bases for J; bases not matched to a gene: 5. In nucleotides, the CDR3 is TGTGCCAGCAGTTCCCCGGGACAGGGAACCGGGGAGCTGTTTTTT. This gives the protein CASSSPGQGTGELFF.

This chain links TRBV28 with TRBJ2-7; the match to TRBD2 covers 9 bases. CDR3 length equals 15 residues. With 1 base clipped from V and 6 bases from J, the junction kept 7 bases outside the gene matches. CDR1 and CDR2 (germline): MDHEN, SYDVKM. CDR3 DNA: TGTGCCAGCAGTTTATCGGTGGCGGGAGGGCCCGAGCAGTACTTC. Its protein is CASSLSVAGGPEQYF.

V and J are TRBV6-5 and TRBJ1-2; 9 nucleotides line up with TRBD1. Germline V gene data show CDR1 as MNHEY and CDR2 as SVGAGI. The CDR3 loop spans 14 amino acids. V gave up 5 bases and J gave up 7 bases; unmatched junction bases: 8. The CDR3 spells CASSNTGGSGGYTF. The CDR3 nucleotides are TGTGCCAGCAGTAACACAGGGGGCTCGGGTGGCTACACCTTC.

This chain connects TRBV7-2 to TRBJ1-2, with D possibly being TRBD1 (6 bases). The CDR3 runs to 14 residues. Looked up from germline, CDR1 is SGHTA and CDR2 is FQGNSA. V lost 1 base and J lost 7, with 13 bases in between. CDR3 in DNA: TGTGCCAGCAGCTTAGATGGGGGGGCGCGTGGCTACACCTTC. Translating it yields CASSLDGGARGYTF.

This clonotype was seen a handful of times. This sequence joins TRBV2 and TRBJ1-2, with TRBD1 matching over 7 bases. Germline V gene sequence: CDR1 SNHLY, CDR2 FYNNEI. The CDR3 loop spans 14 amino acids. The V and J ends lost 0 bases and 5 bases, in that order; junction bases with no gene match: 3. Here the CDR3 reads CASSEAGTEYGYTF. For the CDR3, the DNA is TGTGCCAGCAGTGAAGCCGGGACAGAATATGGCTACACCTTC.

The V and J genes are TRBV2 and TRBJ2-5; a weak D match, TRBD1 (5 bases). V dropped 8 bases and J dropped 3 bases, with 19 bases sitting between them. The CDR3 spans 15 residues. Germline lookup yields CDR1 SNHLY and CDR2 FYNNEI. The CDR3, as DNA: TGTGCCAGCCGAATCTTGGGGCTAGTCGAAGAGACCCAGTACTTC. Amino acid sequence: CASRILGLVEETQYF.

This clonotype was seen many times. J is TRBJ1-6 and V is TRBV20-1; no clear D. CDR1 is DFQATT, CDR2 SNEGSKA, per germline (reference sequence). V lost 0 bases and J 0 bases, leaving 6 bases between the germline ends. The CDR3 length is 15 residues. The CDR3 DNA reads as TGCAGTGCTAGAGATGGAAGCTCCTATAATTCACCCCTCCACTTT. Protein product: CSARDGSSYNSPLHF.

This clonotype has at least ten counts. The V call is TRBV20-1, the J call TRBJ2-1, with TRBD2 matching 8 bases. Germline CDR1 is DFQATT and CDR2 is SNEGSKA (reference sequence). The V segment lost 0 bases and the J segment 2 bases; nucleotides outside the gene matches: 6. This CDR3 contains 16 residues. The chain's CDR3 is CSARDIGRGAYNEQFF. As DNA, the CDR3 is TGCAGTGCTAGAGATATCGGGCGGGGGGCCTACAATGAGCAGTTCTTC.

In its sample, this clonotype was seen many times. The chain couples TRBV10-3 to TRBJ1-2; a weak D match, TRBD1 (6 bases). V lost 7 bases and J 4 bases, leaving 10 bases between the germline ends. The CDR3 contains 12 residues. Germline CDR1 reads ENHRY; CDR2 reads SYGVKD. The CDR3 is CAINREGYGYTF. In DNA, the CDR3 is TGTGCCATCAACAGGGAGGGCTATGGCTACACCTTC.

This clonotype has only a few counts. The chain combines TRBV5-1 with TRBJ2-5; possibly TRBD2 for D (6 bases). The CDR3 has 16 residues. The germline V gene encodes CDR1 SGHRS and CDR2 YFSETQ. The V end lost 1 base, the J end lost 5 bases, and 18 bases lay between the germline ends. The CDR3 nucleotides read TGCGCCAGCAGCTTGCGGGGGACCGGAATGGGGGAGACCCAGTACTTC. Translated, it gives CASSLRGTGMGETQYF.

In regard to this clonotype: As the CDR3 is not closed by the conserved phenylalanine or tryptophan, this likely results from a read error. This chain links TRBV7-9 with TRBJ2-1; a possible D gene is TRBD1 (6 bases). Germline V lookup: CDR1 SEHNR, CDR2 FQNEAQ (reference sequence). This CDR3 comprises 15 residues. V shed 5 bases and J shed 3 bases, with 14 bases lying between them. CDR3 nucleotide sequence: TGTGCCAGCAGCCCCCGGGACACCTACTACAATGAGCAGTTCCTC. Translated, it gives CASSPRDTYYNEQFL.

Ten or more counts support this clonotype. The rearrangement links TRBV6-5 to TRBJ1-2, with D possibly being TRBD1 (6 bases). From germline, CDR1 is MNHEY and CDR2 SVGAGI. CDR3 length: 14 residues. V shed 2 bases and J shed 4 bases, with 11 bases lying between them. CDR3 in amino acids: CASSYLDSSYGYTF. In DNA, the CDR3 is TGTGCCAGCAGTTACCTGGACAGTTCCTATGGCTACACCTTC.

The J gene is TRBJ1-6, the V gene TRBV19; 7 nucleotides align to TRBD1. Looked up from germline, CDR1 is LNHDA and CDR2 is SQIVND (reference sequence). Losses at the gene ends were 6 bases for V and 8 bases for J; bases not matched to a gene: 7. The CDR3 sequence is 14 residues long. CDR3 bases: TGTGCCAGTAGGATCTCTGACAGGGATTCACCCCTCCACTTT. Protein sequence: CASRISDRDSPLHF.

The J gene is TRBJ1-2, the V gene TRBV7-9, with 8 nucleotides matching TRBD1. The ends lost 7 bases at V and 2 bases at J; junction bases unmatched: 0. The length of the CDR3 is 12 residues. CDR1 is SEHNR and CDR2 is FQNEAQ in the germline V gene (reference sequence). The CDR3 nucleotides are TGTGCCAGCAACAGGGGGAACTATGGCTACACCTTC. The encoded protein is CASNRGNYGYTF.

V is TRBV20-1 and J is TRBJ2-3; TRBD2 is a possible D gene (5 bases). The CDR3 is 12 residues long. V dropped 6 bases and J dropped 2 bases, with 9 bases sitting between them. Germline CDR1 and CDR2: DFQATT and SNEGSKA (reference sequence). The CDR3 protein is CSAPDFTDTQYF. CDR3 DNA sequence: TGCAGTGCCCCGGACTTCACAGATACGCAGTATTTT.

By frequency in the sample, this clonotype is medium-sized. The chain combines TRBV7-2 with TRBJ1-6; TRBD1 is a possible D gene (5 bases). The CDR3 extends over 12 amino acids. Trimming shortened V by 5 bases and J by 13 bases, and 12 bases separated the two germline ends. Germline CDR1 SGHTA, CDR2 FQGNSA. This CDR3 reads CASSPREPPLHF. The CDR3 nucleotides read TGTGCCAGCAGCCCCAGGGAGCCCCCCCTCCACTTT.

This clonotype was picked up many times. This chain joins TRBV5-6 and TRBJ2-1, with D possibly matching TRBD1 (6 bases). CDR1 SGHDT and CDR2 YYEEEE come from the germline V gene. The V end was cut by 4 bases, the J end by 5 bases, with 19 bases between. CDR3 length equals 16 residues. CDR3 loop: CASSPTGKASHNEQFF. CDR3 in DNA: TGTGCCAGCAGCCCAACAGGGAAGGCTTCCCACAATGAGCAGTTCTTC.

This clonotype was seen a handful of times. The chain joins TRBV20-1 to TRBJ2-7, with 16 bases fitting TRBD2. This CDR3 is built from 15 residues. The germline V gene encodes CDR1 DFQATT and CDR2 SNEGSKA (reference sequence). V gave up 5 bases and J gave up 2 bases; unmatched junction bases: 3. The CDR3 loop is CSAQGTSGGAYEQYF. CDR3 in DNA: TGCAGTGCTCAGGGGACTAGCGGGGGGGCCTACGAGCAGTACTTC.

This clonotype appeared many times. Here the CDR3 DNA reads TGTGCCAGCAGCTCCCTGAGCGGCGGGGAGCTGTTTTTT. Translated: CASSSLSGGELFF. The chain has TRBV9 and TRBJ2-2, with D possibly being TRBD2 (5 bases). This CDR3 contains 13 residues. CDR1 and CDR2 (germline): SGDLS, YYNGEE. V was clipped by 4 bases and J by 7 bases, with 11 bases between them. The full variable domain, with the rest looked up from reference TRBV9 and TRBJ2-2, is DSGVTQTPKHLITATGQRVTLRCSPRSGDLSVYWYQQSLDQGLQFLIQYYNGEERAKGNILERFSAQQFPDLHSELNLSSLELGDSALYFCASSSLSGGELFFGEGSRLTVL.